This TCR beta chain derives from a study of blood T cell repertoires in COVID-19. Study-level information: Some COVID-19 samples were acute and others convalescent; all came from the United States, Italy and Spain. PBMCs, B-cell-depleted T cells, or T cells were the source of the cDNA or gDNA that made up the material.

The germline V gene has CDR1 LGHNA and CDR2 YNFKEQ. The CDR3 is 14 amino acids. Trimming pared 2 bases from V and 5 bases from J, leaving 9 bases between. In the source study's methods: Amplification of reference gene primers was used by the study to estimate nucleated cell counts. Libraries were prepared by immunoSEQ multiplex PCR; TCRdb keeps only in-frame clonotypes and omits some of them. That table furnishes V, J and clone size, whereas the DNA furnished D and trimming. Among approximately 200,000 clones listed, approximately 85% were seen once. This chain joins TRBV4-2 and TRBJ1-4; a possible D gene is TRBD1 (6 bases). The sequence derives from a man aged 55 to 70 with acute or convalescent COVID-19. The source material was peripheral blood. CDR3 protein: CASSQQGKNEKLFF. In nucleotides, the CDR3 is TGTGCCAGCAGCCAACAGGGGAAAAATGAAAAACTGTTTTTT.